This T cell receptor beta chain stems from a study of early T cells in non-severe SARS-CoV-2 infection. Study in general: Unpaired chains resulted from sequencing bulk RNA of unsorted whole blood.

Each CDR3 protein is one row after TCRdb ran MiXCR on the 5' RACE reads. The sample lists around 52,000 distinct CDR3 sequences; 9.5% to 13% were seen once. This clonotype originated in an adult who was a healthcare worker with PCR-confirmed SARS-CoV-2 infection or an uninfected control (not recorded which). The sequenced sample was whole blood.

This chain's CDR3 is CASSNGLAGLYEQYF. The CDR3 nucleotides read TGTGCCAGCAGCAACGGACTAGCGGGACTCTACGAGCAGTACTTC. This chain joins TRBV6-5 and TRBJ2-7, with 12 bases fitting TRBD2. J lost 3 bases, V lost 6 bases, and 6 bases had no gene match. Germline V gene data show CDR1 as MNHEY and CDR2 as SVGAGI. The CDR3 has 15 residues.